Given below is one TCR beta chain in context. Authors' processing steps: It was from reference gene primer amplification that nucleated cell counts were estimated. Sequencing was performed with immunoSEQ multiplex PCR; in TCRdb, only in-frame clones are kept and a portion is missing. V and J calls and clone size come straight from that table; D and trimming were deduced from the DNA. Counted here are 150,000 or so clones, 75% to 90% occurring once; the ten biggest clones make up roughly 13%. The data originate from a study of blood T cell repertoires in COVID-19. As for the study in general: PBMCs, B-cell-depleted T cells, or T cells provided the cDNA or gDNA that made up the material.

Per germline, CDR1 SGHTA and CDR2 FQGTGA. The V end lost 5 bases, the J end lost 6 bases, and 13 bases lay between the germline ends. This CDR3 is built from 13 residues. The V call is TRBV7-3, the J call TRBJ2-5; D may be TRBD1 (6 bases). The clonotype comes from a man aged 18 to 29 with COVID-19, enrolled during active disease. Sequencing was performed on peripheral blood. The CDR3 DNA is TGTGCCAGCAGCACCACAGGGCTTCAGACCCAGTACTTC. It codes for CASSTTGLQTQYF.